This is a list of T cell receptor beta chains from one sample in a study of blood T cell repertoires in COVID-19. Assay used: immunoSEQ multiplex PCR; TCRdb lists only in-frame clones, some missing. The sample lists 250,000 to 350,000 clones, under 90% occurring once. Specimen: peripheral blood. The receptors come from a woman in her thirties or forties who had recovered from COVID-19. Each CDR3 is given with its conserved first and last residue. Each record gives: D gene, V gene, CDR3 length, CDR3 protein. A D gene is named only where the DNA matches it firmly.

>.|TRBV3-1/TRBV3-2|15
CASSQVSGGGETQYF
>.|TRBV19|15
CASSIAQAGDNEQFF
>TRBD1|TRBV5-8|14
CASEATGTNTEAFF
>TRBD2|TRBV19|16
CASSTPREGLNNEQFF
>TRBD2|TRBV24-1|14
CATSDPGGPDEQFF
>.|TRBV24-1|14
CATSVRANTGELFF
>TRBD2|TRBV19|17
CASSIGGLAPRRDIQYF
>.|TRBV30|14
CAWSPGLTRGTQYF
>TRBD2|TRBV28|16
CASSFTGLAAYNEQFF
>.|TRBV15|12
CATSRDRDEQFF
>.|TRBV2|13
CASSASRAGELFF
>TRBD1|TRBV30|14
CAWQDRVLNTEAFF
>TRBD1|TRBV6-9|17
CASSPINEQGSWDTQYF
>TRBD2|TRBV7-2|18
CASTPGRGSGSGANVLTF
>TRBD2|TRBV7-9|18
CASSLSVAGVIIPYEQYF
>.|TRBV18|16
CASSPSDISSGNTIYF
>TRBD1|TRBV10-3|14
CAIRTGTGKYEQYF
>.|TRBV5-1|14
CASSLDGEAYEQYF
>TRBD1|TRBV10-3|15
CAISDLGQEGNEQYF
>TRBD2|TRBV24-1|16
CATSGVSGSLTDTQYF
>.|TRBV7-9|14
CASSGELASNEQFF
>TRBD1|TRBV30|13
CAWAGGWGGELFF
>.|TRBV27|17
CASSLTTPQYSNQPQHF
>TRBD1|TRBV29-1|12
CSVARQGETQYF
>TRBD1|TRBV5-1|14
CASSLQGATDTQYF
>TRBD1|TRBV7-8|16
CASSLEKGQHNQPQHF